This is a list of T cell receptor beta chains from one sample in a study of early T cells in non-severe SARS-CoV-2 infection. TCRdb called the 5' RACE reads again in MiXCR, with one record for every CDR3 protein. Counted here are some 71,000 distinct CDR3 sequences, 9% to 10% occurring once; the ten biggest clones make up about 16%. The source material was whole blood, sampled at baseline. These receptors all come from an adult who was a healthcare worker with PCR-confirmed SARS-CoV-2 infection or an uninfected control (not recorded which). Each CDR3 is given with its conserved first and last residue. The order of the fields is D gene, J gene, V gene, clone size, CDR3 DNA, CDR3 protein. A D gene is named only where the DNA matches it firmly. Expanded clones are given a class, and other clones once, few, many or no size at all.

NA	TRBJ1-1	TRBV19	NA	TGTGCCAGTAGTATCTGGAGTGACACTGAAGCTTTCTTT	CASSIWSDTEAFF
TRBD1	TRBJ1-1	TRBV27	NA	TGTGCCAGCAGTCCAAAGGACAGGGGAAGGACTGAAGCTTTCTTT	CASSPKDRGRTEAFF
TRBD2	TRBJ2-6	TRBV20-1	many	TGCAGTGCTAGTACGGGGGGAAGTGCCAACGTCCTGACTTTC	CSASTGGSANVLTF
NA	TRBJ2-3	TRBV19	few	TGTGCCAGTAGTACCACCCTCGACGGAGATACGCAGTATTTT	CASSTTLDGDTQYF
NA	TRBJ2-5	TRBV18	few	TGTGCCAGCTCAAACAGGGAAGAGACCCAGTACTTC	CASSNREETQYF
TRBD2	TRBJ2-1	TRBV20-1	many	TGCAGTGCTGAGGATAGCGGGAGGGCTCGGAATGAGCAGTTCTTC	CSAEDSGRARNEQFF
NA	TRBJ2-1	TRBV12-5	once	TGTGCTACCACGGCGGAGGGGGCCGGCAATGAGCAGTTCTTC	CATTAEGAGNEQFF
NA	TRBJ1-2	TRBV28	many	TGTGCCAGCAGGTCAGACAGCGTTGCTAACTATGGCTACACCTTC	CASRSDSVANYGYTF
NA	TRBJ1-6	TRBV28	many	TGTGCCAGCAGTTTAATCAATTCACCCCTCCACTTT	CASSLINSPLHF
NA	TRBJ2-5	TRBV7-9	NA	TGTGCCAGCAGCTTAAAGGCGGAGACCCAGTACTTC	CASSLKAETQYF
NA	TRBJ1-5	TRBV19	NA	TGTGCCAGTCGGAACCTACAGGCCCTCAATCAGCCCCAGCATTTT	CASRNLQALNQPQHF
TRBD1	TRBJ2-5	TRBV7-8	few	TGTGCCAGCAGCTTTCGTCGCCTTCGGGACAGGAAAATACAAGAGACCCAGTACTTC	CASSFRRLRDRKIQETQYF
NA	TRBJ1-1	TRBV20-1	many	TGCAGTGCTCCCACGCGGCCAACGGTCACTGAAGCTTTCTTT	CSAPTRPTVTEAFF
NA	TRBJ2-1	TRBV27	many	TGTGCCAGCATGAGTGTAATAGCAGGCAATGAGCAGTTCTTC	CASMSVIAGNEQFF
TRBD2	TRBJ2-7	TRBV20-1	few	TGCAGTGCCCCAGCGGGAGGACCCTACGAGCAGTACTTC	CSAPAGGPYEQYF
TRBD2	TRBJ2-3	TRBV7-8	NA	TGTGCCAGCAGCTTAGGGCGACTAGCGATGTACACAGATACGCAGTATTTT	CASSLGRLAMYTDTQYF
NA	TRBJ2-7	TRBV10-2	many	TGCGCCAGCAGTGAGTCAGGTATCTCCTACGAGCAGTACTTC	CASSESGISYEQYF
NA	TRBJ1-3	TRBV20-1	many	TGCAGTGCTAGCCGACAGCCCTCAACTGGAAACACCATATATTTT	CSASRQPSTGNTIYF
NA	TRBJ2-5	TRBV12-3/TRBV12-4	once	TGTGCCAGCAGTCAACAGGGTATCGTGCGAGAGACCCAGTACTTC	CASSQQGIVRETQYF
TRBD1	TRBJ2-2	TRBV2	few	TGTGCCAGCAGAGGACAGGGGTTATCCCCCGGGGAGCTGTTTTTT	CASRGQGLSPGELFF
NA	TRBJ2-7	TRBV29-1	few	TGCAGCGTTGACGGAGGTAACCGGGGGGAGCAGTACTTC	CSVDGGNRGEQYF
NA	TRBJ2-1	TRBV12-3/TRBV12-4	many	TGTGCCAGCAGAACTGACTACTCCTACAATGAGCAGTTCTTC	CASRTDYSYNEQFF
NA	TRBJ1-2	TRBV6-2/TRBV6-3	many	TGTGCCAGCGGAAGCCTCCGGGTCAGGTTAGAAAGTGGCTACACCTTC	CASGSLRVRLESGYTF
NA	TRBJ2-2	TRBV12-3/TRBV12-4	many	TGTGCCAGCAGTTTGTTCGGGGGAAACACCGGGGAGCTGTTTTTT	CASSLFGGNTGELFF
TRBD2	TRBJ2-4	TRBV7-2	few	TGTGCCAGCAGCTTAGGACTAGCCGGAAACATTCAGTACTTC	CASSLGLAGNIQYF
TRBD2	TRBJ2-2	TRBV12-3/TRBV12-4	many	TGTGCCAGCCGCACTAGCGGGGCGAACACCGGGGAGCTGTTTTTT	CASRTSGANTGELFF
NA	TRBJ2-7	TRBV6-1	many	TGTGCCAGCAGTGGAATAAAGAAGGACCAGGGAGTGTTCCACGAGCAGTACTTC	CASSGIKKDQGVFHEQYF
TRBD1	TRBJ1-1	TRBV27	many	TGTGCCAGCAGAGGGACAGAATTCTCTGAAGCTTTCTTT	CASRGTEFSEAFF
NA	TRBJ2-1	TRBV2	few	TGTGCCAGCAGTGAGACGGCTGGCTCCTACAATGAGCAGTTCTTC	CASSETAGSYNEQFF
TRBD1	TRBJ2-1	TRBV28	many	TGTGCCAGCAGTCCACCGGGACAGGGGAACAATGAGCAGTTCTTC	CASSPPGQGNNEQFF
TRBD2	TRBJ2-3	TRBV3-1	few	TGTGCCAGCAGCCAAGTGGCTAGCGGGAGGTCAGATACGCAGTATTTT	CASSQVASGRSDTQYF
TRBD1	TRBJ2-3	TRBV4-2	few	TGTGCCAGCAGCCACGGGACAGGGGGCACAGATACGCAGTATTTT	CASSHGTGGTDTQYF
NA	TRBJ2-7	TRBV27	NA	TGTGCCAGCGGTAGAACAGCAGCCTACGAGCAGTACTTC	CASGRTAAYEQYF
NA	TRBJ2-3	TRBV20-1	few	TGCAGCGCAACCGGGACCACCTCCGCAGATACGCAGTATTTT	CSATGTTSADTQYF
TRBD1	TRBJ1-1	TRBV12-3/TRBV12-4	many	TGTGCCAGCAGCCCGGAGGACAGGGGATCCACTGAAGCTTTCTTT	CASSPEDRGSTEAFF
TRBD1	TRBJ2-7	TRBV28	once	TGTGCCAGCAGTTTAGGGACAGGGGACTCCGAGCAGTACTTC	CASSLGTGDSEQYF
NA	TRBJ2-3	TRBV20-1	many	TGCAGTGCCAGGGGTGGGGGAGTGGCGGTAGCAGATACGCAGTATTTT	CSARGGGVAVADTQYF
NA	TRBJ1-5	TRBV6-2/TRBV6-3	NA	TGTGCCAGCAGCTTATTCCTGAGGCGGAGCAATCAGCCCCAGCATTTT	CASSLFLRRSNQPQHF
TRBD1	TRBJ2-7	TRBV5-1	NA	TGCGCCAGCAGCTCGACAGGGAGCTCCTACGAGCAGTACTTC	CASSSTGSSYEQYF
NA	TRBJ2-7	TRBV3-1	many	TGTGCCAGCAGCCTTGGACTTGGCGAGCAGTACTTC	CASSLGLGEQYF
NA	TRBJ2-3	TRBV18	NA	TGTGCCAGCTCACCAGTGGATAACACAGATACGCAGTATTTT	CASSPVDNTDTQYF
NA	TRBJ2-7	TRBV27	many	TGTGCCAGCAGCCCATCGAGGGGTCCCTACGAGCAGTACTTC	CASSPSRGPYEQYF
NA	TRBJ2-2	TRBV4-3	few	TGCGCCAGCAGCCAAGAGGGCCGTGGCGGGGAGCTGTTTTTT	CASSQEGRGGELFF
NA	TRBJ2-2	TRBV2	few	TGTGCCAGCAGTCCTTATCCCCTGAACACCGGGGAGCTGTTTTTT	CASSPYPLNTGELFF
NA	TRBJ2-1	TRBV29-1	NA	TGCAGCGTTGAGAGGTACAATGAGCAGTTCTTC	CSVERYNEQFF
TRBD2	TRBJ2-1	TRBV7-8	NA	TGTGCCAGCAGCACGACAGACCGACTAGCGGGAGATTACCATGAGCAGTTCTTC	CASSTTDRLAGDYHEQFF
NA	TRBJ2-7	TRBV11-2	few	TGTGCCAGCAGCTTAGGGGCAGTCTCCTACGAGCAGTACTTC	CASSLGAVSYEQYF
TRBD2	TRBJ2-1	TRBV6-5	many	TGTGCCAGCAGACTTACTAGCGGGAGCCGTGAGCAGTTCTTC	CASRLTSGSREQFF